Reported below is one T cell receptor beta chain. Recruits, aged 18 to 89 years, lived in 25 or so US areas. Data came from immunoSEQ multiplex PCR; TCRdb stores just in-frame clones and leaves some out. The sample consists of over 100,000 clones, around 83% of them appearing once. The data were taken from a study of blood T cell repertoires in COVID-19. Across the whole study: COVID-19 samples collected from the United States, Italy and Spain covered acute and convalescent phases. From T cells, B-cell-depleted T cells, or PBMCs came the material, which was cDNA or gDNA.

The length of the CDR3 is 15 residues. The chain links TRBV21-1 to TRBJ1-2; the table's D call, TRBD1, has no DNA check behind it. TRBV21-1 is listed as a pseudogene. The sequenced material came from PBMCs or T cells enriched from blood (not recorded which). The sequence was obtained from a woman aged 30 to 39 who had recovered from COVID-19. The CDR3: CASTLGDRANYGYTF. DNA for the CDR3: TGTGCCAGCACCCTGGGGGACAGGGCAAACTATGGCTACACCTTC.